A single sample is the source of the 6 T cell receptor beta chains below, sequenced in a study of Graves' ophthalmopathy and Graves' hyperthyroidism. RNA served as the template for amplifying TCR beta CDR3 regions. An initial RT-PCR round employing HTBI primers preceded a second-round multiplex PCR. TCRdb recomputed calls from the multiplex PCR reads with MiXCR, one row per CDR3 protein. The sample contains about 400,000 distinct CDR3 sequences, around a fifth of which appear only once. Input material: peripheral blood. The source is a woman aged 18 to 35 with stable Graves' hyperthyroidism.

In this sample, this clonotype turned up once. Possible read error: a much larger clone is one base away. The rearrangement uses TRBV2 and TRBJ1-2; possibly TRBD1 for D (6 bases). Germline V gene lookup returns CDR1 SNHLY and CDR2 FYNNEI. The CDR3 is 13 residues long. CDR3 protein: CASSELRGYGHTF. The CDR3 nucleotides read TGTGCCAGCAGTGAACTCAGGGGCTATGGCCACACCTTC.

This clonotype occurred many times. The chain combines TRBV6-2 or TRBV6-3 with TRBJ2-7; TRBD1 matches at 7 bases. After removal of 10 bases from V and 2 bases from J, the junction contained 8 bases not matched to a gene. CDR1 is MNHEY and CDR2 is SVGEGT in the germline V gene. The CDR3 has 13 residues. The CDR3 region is CATRTGVTYEQYF. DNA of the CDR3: TGTGCCACCCGGACAGGAGTAACCTACGAGCAGTACTTC.

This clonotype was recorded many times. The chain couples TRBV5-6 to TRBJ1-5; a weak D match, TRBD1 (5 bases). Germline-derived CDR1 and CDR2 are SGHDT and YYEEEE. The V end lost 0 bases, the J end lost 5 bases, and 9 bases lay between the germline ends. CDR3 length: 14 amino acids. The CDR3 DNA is TGTGCCAGCAGCTTGGATGGGGCGGATCAGCCCCAGCATTTT. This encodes CASSLDGADQPQHF.

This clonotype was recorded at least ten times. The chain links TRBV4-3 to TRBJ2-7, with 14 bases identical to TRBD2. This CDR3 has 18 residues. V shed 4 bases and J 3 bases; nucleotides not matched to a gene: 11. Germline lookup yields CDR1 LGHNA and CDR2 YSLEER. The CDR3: CASSPRILGTSGGYEQYF. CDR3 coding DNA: TGCGCCAGCAGCCCGAGAATACTAGGGACTAGCGGGGGCTACGAGCAGTACTTC.

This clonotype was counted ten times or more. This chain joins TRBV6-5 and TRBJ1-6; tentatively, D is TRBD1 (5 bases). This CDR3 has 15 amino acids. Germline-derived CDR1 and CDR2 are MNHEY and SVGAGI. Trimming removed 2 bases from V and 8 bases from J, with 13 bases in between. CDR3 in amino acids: CASSYIDSPYSPLHF. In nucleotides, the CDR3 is TGTGCCAGCAGTTACATTGACAGCCCCTATTCACCCCTCCACTTT.

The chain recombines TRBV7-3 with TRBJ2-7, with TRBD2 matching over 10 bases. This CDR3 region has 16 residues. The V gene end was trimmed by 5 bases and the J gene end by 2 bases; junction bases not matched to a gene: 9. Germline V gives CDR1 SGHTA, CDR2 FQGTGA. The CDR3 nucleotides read TGTGCCAGCAGCCTTTATCTAGCGGGGGACCCCTACGAGCAGTACTTC. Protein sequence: CASSLYLAGDPYEQYF.